The entry that follows covers one T cell receptor (beta chain) sequence. Its antigen is still unknown. Study donors comprised healthy, HIV-negative adults devoid of recent acute infection or vaccination. The entry originates in a study of shared clonotypes between healthy human individuals. General study results and limits: Sharing of clonotypes among donors was expected to vary with sequencing depth. Apart from blood, nothing was sampled; tissue repertoires likely differ.

Germline CDR1 reads SGHRS; CDR2 reads YFSETQ. The V end was cut by 4 bases, the J end by 2 bases, with 13 bases between. The CDR3 runs 14 residues. Clones were sequenced by immunoSEQ multiplex PCR, and TCRdb holds only the in-frame ones, with some missing. The sample records about 2.3 million clones, 90% to 95% being singletons. This receptor was taken from a man between 18 and 35 years old in good health. Some clones in this sample may be carry-over from other donors' samples. The chain is built from TRBV5-1 and TRBJ2-7, with D hard to call. Material for sequencing was naive CD4+ T cells from PBMCs. Documented subset: CD45RA+ positively selected. The CDR3 coding sequence is TGCGCCAGCAGCATCTCGGTTACAGCCTACGAGCAGTACTTC. Amino acids: CASSISVTAYEQYF.